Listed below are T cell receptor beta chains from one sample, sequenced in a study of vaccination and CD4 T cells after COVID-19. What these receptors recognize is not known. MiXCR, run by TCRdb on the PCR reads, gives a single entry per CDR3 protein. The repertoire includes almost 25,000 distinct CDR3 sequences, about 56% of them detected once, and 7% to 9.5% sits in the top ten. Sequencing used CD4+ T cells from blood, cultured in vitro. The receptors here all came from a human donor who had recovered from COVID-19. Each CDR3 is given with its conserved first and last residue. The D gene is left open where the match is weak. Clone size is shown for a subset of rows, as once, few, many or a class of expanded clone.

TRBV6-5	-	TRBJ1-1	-	TGTGCCAGCAGTTACTCCCCACCCATGAACACTGAAGCTTTCTTT	CASSYSPPMNTEAFF
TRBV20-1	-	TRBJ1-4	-	TGCAGTGCTAGAGAGCCTGGGACACCCAAGCGTGGAAAACTGTTTTTT	CSAREPGTPKRGKLFF
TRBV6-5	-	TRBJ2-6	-	TGTGCCAGCAGGTACAAAGGCTCTGGGGCCAACGTCCTGACTTTC	CASRYKGSGANVLTF
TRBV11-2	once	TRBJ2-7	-	TGTGCCAGCAGCTATAGCTATCTCTACGAGCAGTACTTC	CASSYSYLYEQYF
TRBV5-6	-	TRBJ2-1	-	TGTGCCAGCAGCTTGACAGGGGGGGATGAGCAGTTCTTC	CASSLTGGDEQFF
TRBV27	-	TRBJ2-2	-	TGTGCCAGCAGTTTATCGACTAGTGGGATCGGCAGCACCGGGGAGCTGTTTTTT	CASSLSTSGIGSTGELFF
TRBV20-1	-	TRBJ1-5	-	TGCAGTGCTAGAGATTTCACAGGGAATCAGCCCCAGCATTTT	CSARDFTGNQPQHF
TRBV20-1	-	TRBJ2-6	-	TGCAGTGCTCCCAGCGGTAACCCCTCTGGGGCCAACGTCCTGACTTTC	CSAPSGNPSGANVLTF
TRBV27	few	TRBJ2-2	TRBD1	TGTGCCAGCAGTTCGACAGGGGGTTTCACCGGGGAGCTGTTTTTT	CASSSTGGFTGELFF
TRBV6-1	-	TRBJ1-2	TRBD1	TGTGCCAGCGCTAAAGGGGACAGGCTCTGGGGTGGCTACACCTTC	CASAKGDRLWGGYTF
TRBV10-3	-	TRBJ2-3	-	TGTGCCATCCAGAGGGAGATCACAGATACGCAGTATTTT	CAIQREITDTQYF
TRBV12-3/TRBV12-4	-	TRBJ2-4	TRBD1	TGTGCCAGCAGCTCCCAGGACAGGGCGAACATTCAGTACTTC	CASSSQDRANIQYF
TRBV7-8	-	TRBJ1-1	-	TGTGCCAGCAGCTTAGTGGGTGGGGCGCGTACTGAAGCTTTCTTT	CASSLVGGARTEAFF
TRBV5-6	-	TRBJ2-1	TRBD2	TGTGCCAGCGGCACTCGCGGGAGAGGGTCGTATGAGCAGTTCTTC	CASGTRGRGSYEQFF
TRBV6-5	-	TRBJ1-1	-	TGTGCCAGCAGTTTCGAGGGGGGGTCTGAAGCTTTCTTT	CASSFEGGSEAFF
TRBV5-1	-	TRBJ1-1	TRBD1	TGCGCCAGCAGCCTGGACAGGGTTGGCACTGAAGCTTTCTTT	CASSLDRVGTEAFF
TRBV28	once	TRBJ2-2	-	TGTGCCAGCATAGGGGGTTGGAACACCGGGGAGCTGTTTTTT	CASIGGWNTGELFF
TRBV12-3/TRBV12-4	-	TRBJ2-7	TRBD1	TGTGCCAGCAGTTTTGAGACAGGGATATACGAGCAGTACTTC	CASSFETGIYEQYF
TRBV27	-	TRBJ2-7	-	TGTGCCAGCAGTCGTTTTGTGACTACCAATCCCCTCTCCTACGAGCAGTACTTC	CASSRFVTTNPLSYEQYF
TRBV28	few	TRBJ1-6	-	TGTGCCAGCAGCCGTTGGGGAGGAGGGGATAATTCACCCCTCCACTTT	CASSRWGGGDNSPLHF
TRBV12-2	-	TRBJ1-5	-	TGTGCAAGTCGCTTAAGACAGGGAAGGGTCGGGAGCAATCAGCCCCAGCATTTT	CASRLRQGRVGSNQPQHF
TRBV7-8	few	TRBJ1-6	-	TGTGCCTCAGCACAGCACCATAATTCACCCCTCCACTTT	CASAQHHNSPLHF
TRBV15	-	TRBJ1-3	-	TGTGCCACCAGCAGAGGGAGGATCTCTGGAAACACCATATATTTT	CATSRGRISGNTIYF
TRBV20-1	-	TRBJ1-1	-	TGCAGTGCTAGAGTGGTGGCCTCCCGCACTGAAGCTTTCTTT	CSARVVASRTEAFF
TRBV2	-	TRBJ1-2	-	TGTGCCAGCAGTGAAAGGGGGGCAGGGTCGGGCTACACCTTC	CASSERGAGSGYTF